A single sample is the source of the 17 T cell receptor beta chains below, sequenced in a study of control samples from healthy donors and cancer patients. The assay was immunoSEQ multiplex PCR, and TCRdb's table has in-frame clones only and misses some. The table records around 230,000 clones, 90% to 95% of them present only once. Sequencing input: blood. These receptors were obtained from a man aged 45-60 years in good health.

J is TRBJ2-5 and V is TRBV15; 7 bases map to TRBD2. The CDR3 spans 14 residues. Per the germline V gene, CDR1 is LNHNV and CDR2 is YYDKDF (reference sequence). The V and J ends lost 5 bases and 2 bases, in that order; junction bases with no gene match: 5. The CDR3 DNA is TGTGCCACCAGCCCTCGACTAGCTCAAGAGACCCAGTACTTC. It specifies CATSPRLAQETQYF.

The V and J genes are TRBV4-1 and TRBJ2-4, with 7 nucleotides matching TRBD1. The V gene's germline CDR1 is MGHRA and CDR2 YSYEKL. V was pared by 0 bases and J by 1 base, with 6 bases of the junction left unmatched. This CDR3 region has 17 residues. The CDR3 bases are TGCGCCAGCAGCCAAGATTTAGGCAGGGGGGCCAAAAACATTCAGTACTTC. This encodes CASSQDLGRGAKNIQYF.

V usage is TRBV6-1 and J usage is TRBJ1-2, with 10 nucleotides matching TRBD1. The CDR3 spans 16 residues. Germline V CDR1 and CDR2: MNHNS, SASEGT. With 0 bases clipped from V and 4 bases from J, the junction kept 5 bases outside the gene matches. The chain's CDR3 is CASSEASGQGIYGYTF. The CDR3 DNA is TGTGCCAGCAGTGAAGCGTCGGGACAGGGGATCTATGGCTACACCTTC.

This rearrangement joins TRBV4-3 to TRBJ1-1; no reliable D call. Germline loops: CDR1 LGHNA, CDR2 YSLEER. V lost 0 bases and J 1 base, leaving 9 bases between the germline ends. The CDR3 runs 15 residues. The CDR3 bases are TGCGCCAGCAGCCAAGAATCCTTTGCGAACACTGAAGCTTTCTTT. Translation: CASSQESFANTEAFF.

The chain recombines TRBV2 with TRBJ1-5; D not certain. CDR3 length: 14 amino acids. With 4 bases removed from V and 2 bases from J, the gap between germline ends came to 9 bases. Germline assignment: CDR1 SNHLY and CDR2 FYNNEI. CDR3 in DNA: TGTGCCAGCAGTGTGGAGGATGGCAATCAGCCCCAGCATTTT. It translates to CASSVEDGNQPQHF. Looking up the rest from reference TRBV2 and TRBJ1-5 gives the full variable domain: EPEVTQTPSHQVTQMGQEVILRCVPISNHLYFYWYRQILGQKVEFLVSFYNNEISEKSEIFDDQFSVERPDGSNFTLKIRSTKLEDSAMYFCASSVEDGNQPQHFGDGTRLSIL.

The V gene is TRBV2, the J gene TRBJ1-2; the D is unclear. V was clipped by 7 bases and J by 2 bases, with 11 bases between them. Germline loops: CDR1 SNHLY, CDR2 FYNNEI. The CDR3 spans 13 residues. The CDR3 protein is CASTRTENYGYTF. In nucleotides, the CDR3 is TGTGCCAGCACCCGGACGGAGAACTATGGCTACACCTTC.

V and J are TRBV24-1 and TRBJ2-4; 9 nucleotides align to TRBD1. Trimming cost V 10 bases and J 5 bases; bases outside gene matches: 11. The CDR3 covers 15 residues. CDR1 is KGHDR and CDR2 is SFDVKD in the germline V gene. In nucleotides, the CDR3 is TGTGCCACGGCCTCCGGACAGGGGAACCAAAACATTCAGTACTTC. Protein: CATASGQGNQNIQYF.

The genes are TRBV5-1 and TRBJ1-2; TRBD1 matches 8 bases. The CDR3 totals 14 residues. Germline V gene data show CDR1 as SGHRS and CDR2 as YFSETQ. Trimming at V came to 5 bases and at J to 4 bases, leaving 7 bases not matched to a gene. CDR3 residues: CASSSTGESYGYTF. The CDR3 DNA reads as TGCGCCAGCAGTTCGACAGGGGAGAGCTATGGCTACACCTTC.

The rearrangement uses TRBV5-1 and TRBJ2-2; weak D call: TRBD1 (5 bases). Germline V gene lookup returns CDR1 SGHRS and CDR2 YFSETQ. Trimming removed 3 bases from V and 4 bases from J, with 16 bases in between. CDR3 length: 16 residues. The CDR3 loop is CASSSQGGFSTGELFF. The CDR3 nucleotides are TGCGCCAGCAGCTCCCAGGGCGGTTTTAGCACCGGGGAGCTGTTTTTT. The full variable domain, rest sourced from reference TRBV5-1 and TRBJ2-2, is KAGVTQTPRYLIKTRGQQVTLSCSPISGHRSVSWYQQTPGQGLQFLFEYFSETQRNKGNFPGRFSGRQFSNSRSEMNVSTLELGDSALYLCASSSQGGFSTGELFFGEGSRLTVL.

The chain's CDR3 is CASSLYPNEKLFF. The CDR3 DNA reads as TGTGCCAGCAGCTTGTACCCTAATGAAAAACTGTTTTTT. This chain joins TRBV5-6 and TRBJ1-4; D gene unclear. This CDR3 is built from 13 residues. Germline assignment: CDR1 SGHDT and CDR2 YYEEEE. The V gene lost 1 base and the J gene lost 3 bases, with 4 bases spanning the gap.

The chain uses TRBV18 and TRBJ1-5; 7 nucleotides line up with TRBD1. V shed 3 bases and J 4 bases; nucleotides not matched to a gene: 6. Germline CDR1 and CDR2: KGHSH and LQKENI. CDR3 length equals 15 residues. The CDR3 sequence: CASSPFGQANQPQHF. CDR3 DNA sequence: TGTGCCAGCTCACCGTTCGGACAGGCTAATCAGCCCCAGCATTTT.

A remark on this clone: The sample contains more than one DNA sequence encoding this CDR3. The genes are TRBV5-1 and TRBJ1-1; possibly TRBD1 for D (5 bases). With 0 bases removed from V and 0 bases from J, the gap between germline ends came to 6 bases. The CDR3 is 14 amino acids. Germline CDR1 reads SGHRS; CDR2 reads YFSETQ. The CDR3 coding sequence is TGCGCCAGCAGCTTGGGGGGGTTGAACACTGAAGCTTTCTTT. It yields the protein CASSLGGLNTEAFF. Based on the CDR3 plus reference TRBV5-1 and TRBJ1-1, the full variable domain is KAGVTQTPRYLIKTRGQQVTLSCSPISGHRSVSWYQQTPGQGLQFLFEYFSETQRNKGNFPGRFSGRQFSNSRSEMNVSTLELGDSALYLCASSLGGLNTEAFFGQGTRLTVV.

This sequence joins TRBV3-1 (or the pseudogene TRBV3-2) and TRBJ1-5; TRBD1 is a possible D gene (5 bases). CDR1 is LGHDT and CDR2 is YNNKEL in the germline V gene (reference sequence). With 3 bases removed from V and 9 bases from J, the gap between germline ends came to 12 bases. The CDR3 contains 13 residues. CDR3 nucleotide sequence: TGTGCCAGCAGCCACGGGTGGAGGGGGCCCCAGCATTTT. Encoded protein: CASSHGWRGPQHF.

The table lists this clone with a count of one. The gene calls are TRBV29-1 and TRBJ2-1, with D perhaps matching TRBD1 (6 bases). CDR3 length: 12 amino acids. Between the trimmed V and J ends, which lost 6 bases and 12 bases, there was a span of 18 bases. CDR1 is SQVTM and CDR2 is ANQGSEA in the germline V gene. CDR3: CSVPPGQGRQFF. The DNA for the CDR3 is TGCAGCGTCCCCCCGGGCCAGGGGAGGCAGTTCTTC.

CDR3 coding DNA: TGTGCCAGCTCACCCGACAGGGTGAGCACTGAAGCTTTCTTT. Protein: CASSPDRVSTEAFF. The chain combines TRBV18 with TRBJ1-1; TRBD1 aligns across 7 bases. Trimming removed 3 bases from V and 4 bases from J; junction bases left unmatched: 5. The CDR3 runs 14 residues. CDR1 is KGHSH and CDR2 is LQKENI in the germline V gene. The entire variable domain, with the rest obtained from reference TRBV18 and TRBJ1-1, is as follows: NAGVMQNPRHLVRRRGQEARLRCSPMKGHSHVYWYRQLPEEGLKFMVYLQKENIIDESGMPKERFSAEFPKEGPSILRIQQVVRGDSAAYFCASSPDRVSTEAFFGQGTRLTVV.

The rearrangement joins TRBV10-3 to TRBJ1-2, with D possibly matching TRBD1 (6 bases). The CDR3 sequence is 15 residues long. V was trimmed by 4 bases and J by 4 bases, leaving 16 bases between them. Per the germline V gene, CDR1 is ENHRY and CDR2 is SYGVKD. The CDR3 DNA reads TGTGCCATCAGTGGGGGGGGACAAATCGGCTATGGCTACACCTTC. Its translation: CAISGGGQIGYGYTF.

The rearrangement links TRBV5-4 to TRBJ1-1; 10 nucleotides match TRBD1. V shed 5 bases and J 5 bases; nucleotides not matched to a gene: 6. This CDR3 is 14 amino acids long. Germline V gives CDR1 SGHNT, CDR2 YYREEE (reference sequence). The CDR3 region has the DNA TGTGCCAGCAGAGACAGGGGGCGGGAGACTGAAGCTTTCTTT. As protein: CASRDRGRETEAFF.